This TCR beta chain was captured by sequencing in a study of CD8 T cells in Susac syndrome. About 0.45 to 1 ug RNA was reverse transcribed with random hexamers. TCRdb used MiXCR to reprocess the immunoSEQ multiplex PCR reads, holding one entry per CDR3 protein. The table records 50,000 or so distinct CDR3 sequences, 80% to 95% of them present only once. Age- and sex-matched healthy donors served as the control group. This TCR came from a human donor in good health. The sample comprised CD8+ T cells from PBMCs.

The DNA for the CDR3 is TGTGCCAGCACCTGGGGGGCCAATCAGCCCCAGCATTTT. Translated, it gives CASTWGANQPQHF. The genes are TRBV12-3 or TRBV12-4 and TRBJ1-5; possibly TRBD1 for D (6 bases). The CDR3 covers 13 residues. V lost 7 bases and J 3 bases, leaving 10 bases between the germline ends.